The 4 T cell receptor beta chains reported below all come from one sample, sequenced in a study of T cell responses to AZD1222 COVID-19 vaccine. The method was immunoSEQ multiplex PCR; TCRdb's version includes in-frame clones alone and lacks a portion of them. The sample carries almost 50,000 clones, roughly 84% recorded once. This sample comprised peripheral blood, obtained on day 0 of MenACWY control vaccination. All receptors derive from an adult in good health.

The sample holds a few counts of this clone. The chain has TRBV28 and TRBJ1-1; D is possibly TRBD1 (6 bases). Germline CDR1 reads MDHEN; CDR2 reads SYDVKM. The CDR3 covers 14 residues. V was clipped by 5 bases and J by 7 bases, with 17 bases between them. The CDR3 region has the DNA TGTGCCAGCAGTACAGACAGGACCGTCAGTGAAGCTTTCTTT. It specifies CASSTDRTVSEAFF.

Here the CDR3 DNA reads TGCGCCAGCAGGGGACAGGGAGACTCTGGAAACACCATATATTTT. Translated: CASRGQGDSGNTIYF. V usage is TRBV5-1 and J usage is TRBJ1-3; TRBD1 matches 9 bases. The CDR3 loop spans 15 amino acids. V trimming: 5 bases; J trimming: 0 bases; junction bases outside the gene matches: 3. Germline V CDR1 and CDR2: SGHRS, YFSETQ. Combining the CDR3 with reference TRBV5-1 and TRBJ1-3 gives the whole variable domain KAGVTQTPRYLIKTRGQQVTLSCSPISGHRSVSWYQQTPGQGLQFLFEYFSETQRNKGNFPGRFSGRQFSNSRSEMNVSTLELGDSALYLCASRGQGDSGNTIYFGEGSWLTVV.

The rearrangement joins TRBV5-1 to TRBJ2-2; 8 nucleotides align to TRBD2. CDR1 and CDR2 from the germline V gene are SGHRS and YFSETQ. The J segment lost 3 bases and the V segment lost 0 bases, leaving 4 bases of the junction unmatched. This CDR3 comprises 16 residues. The CDR3: CASSLASGGYTGELFF. CDR3 bases: TGCGCCAGCAGCTTGGCTTCGGGGGGGTACACCGGGGAGCTGTTTTTT. Full variable domain (remainder filled in from reference TRBV5-1 and TRBJ2-2): KAGVTQTPRYLIKTRGQQVTLSCSPISGHRSVSWYQQTPGQGLQFLFEYFSETQRNKGNFPGRFSGRQFSNSRSEMNVSTLELGDSALYLCASSLASGGYTGELFFGEGSRLTVL.

V gene TRBV7-8 combines with J gene TRBJ1-1; D possibly corresponds to TRBD1 (6 bases). CDR1 is SGHVS and CDR2 is FQNEAQ in the germline V gene. Trimming stripped 5 bases from V and 10 bases from J, with 17 bases between. The length of the CDR3 is 13 residues. The CDR3 bases are TGTGCCAGCAGCCTTAGTCAGGGGCTGGGAGCTTTCTTT. Protein: CASSLSQGLGAFF.